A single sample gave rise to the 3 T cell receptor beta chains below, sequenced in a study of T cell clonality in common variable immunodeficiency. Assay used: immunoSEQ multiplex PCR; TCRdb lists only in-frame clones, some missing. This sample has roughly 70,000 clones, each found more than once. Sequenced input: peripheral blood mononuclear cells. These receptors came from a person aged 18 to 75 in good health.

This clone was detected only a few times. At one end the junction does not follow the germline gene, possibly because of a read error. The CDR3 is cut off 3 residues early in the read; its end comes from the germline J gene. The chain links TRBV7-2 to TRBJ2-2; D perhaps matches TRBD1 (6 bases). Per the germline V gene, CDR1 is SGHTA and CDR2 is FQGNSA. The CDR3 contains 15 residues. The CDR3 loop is CASSQAAGVTEELFF. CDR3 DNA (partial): TGTGCCAGCAGCCAGGCGGCAGGGGTCACCGAGGAG.

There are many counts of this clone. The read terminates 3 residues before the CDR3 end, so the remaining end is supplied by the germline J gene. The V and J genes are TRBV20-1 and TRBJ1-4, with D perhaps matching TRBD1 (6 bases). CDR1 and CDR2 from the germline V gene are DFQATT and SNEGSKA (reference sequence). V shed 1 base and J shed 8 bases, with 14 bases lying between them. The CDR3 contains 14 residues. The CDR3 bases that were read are TGCAGTGCTAGAGCTGCCGCGGGGGGCGAAAAA. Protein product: CSARAAAGGEK. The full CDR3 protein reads CSARAAAGGEKLFF.

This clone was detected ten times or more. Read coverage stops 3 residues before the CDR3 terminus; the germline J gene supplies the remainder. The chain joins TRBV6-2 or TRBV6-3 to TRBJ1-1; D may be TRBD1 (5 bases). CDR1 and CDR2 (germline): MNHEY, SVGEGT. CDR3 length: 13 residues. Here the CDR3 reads CASSYSGQEEAFF. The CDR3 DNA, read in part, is TGTGCCAGCAGTTACTCGGGGCAGGAAGAA.